The 5 T cell receptor beta chains below come from one sample, sequenced in a study of human T cells and chemical hapten exposure. TCRdb used MiXCR to reprocess the RACE reads, holding one entry per CDR3 protein. This table holds roughly 200,000 distinct CDR3 sequences, about a fifth found once. Time point described: patch test 1, 2 weeks after DPC sensitization. The treatment is: therapeutic diphenylcyclopropenone sensitization with weekly scalp DPC. This sample comprised whole blood, obtained in connection with sensitization to the hapten diphenylcyclopropenone (DPC). Every receptor here comes from a woman between 50 and 59 years old with alopecia areata. Some clones in this sample may be carry-over from other donors' samples.

This clonotype was detected many times. The rearrangement joins TRBV5-1 to TRBJ2-7; possibly TRBD1 or TRBD2 for D (5 bases each). The V gene lost 0 bases and the J gene lost 0 bases, with 7 bases spanning the gap. The CDR3 is 14 amino acids. Germline V lookup: CDR1 SGHRS, CDR2 YFSETQ. The CDR3 coding sequence is TGCGCCAGCAGCTTGGCAGGGAGCTCCTACGAGCAGTACTTC. The encoded protein is CASSLAGSSYEQYF.

This chain links TRBV12-3 or TRBV12-4 with TRBJ1-6, with D unresolved. This CDR3 region has 13 residues. The V end was cut by 3 bases, the J end by 7 bases, with 7 bases between. CDR3: CASSFITNSPLHF. The CDR3 coding sequence is TGTGCCAGCAGTTTTATTACAAATTCACCCCTCCACTTT.

V usage is TRBV29-1 and J usage is TRBJ2-1; no clear D gene. The CDR3 length is 13 residues. Per the germline V gene, CDR1 is SQVTM and CDR2 is ANQGSEA. V lost 3 bases and J 0 bases, leaving 6 bases between the germline ends. The CDR3 DNA follows: TGCAGCGTTGACTCGAGCTCCTACAATGAGCAGTTCTTC. As protein: CSVDSSSYNEQFF.

The chain couples TRBV5-1 to TRBJ2-2; D is tentatively TRBD1 or TRBD2 (6 bases each). Germline lookup yields CDR1 SGHRS and CDR2 YFSETQ. The length of the CDR3 is 15 residues. Trimming removed 4 bases at V and 4 bases at J, with 14 bases between. The chain's CDR3 is CASSAGHTSTGELFF. The CDR3 DNA sequence: TGCGCCAGCAGCGCGGGACACACGAGCACCGGGGAGCTGTTTTTT.

This clonotype was recorded only once. The chain links TRBV7-9 to TRBJ1-1; a weak D match, TRBD1 (5 bases). V was trimmed by 2 bases and J by 5 bases, leaving 12 bases between them. The germline V gene encodes CDR1 SEHNR and CDR2 FQNEAQ (reference sequence). The CDR3 totals 14 residues. CDR3 bases: TGTGCCAGCAGCTTACTTGGGGGTCAGACTGAAGCTTTCTTT. This translates into CASSLLGGQTEAFF.